This T cell receptor beta chain was identified in a study of OX40 agonist ivuxolimab in advanced cancers. Background on the study: Each patient was given ivuxolimab into a vein every 2 weeks, at 0.01 to 10 mg/kg. Study-wide results and caveats: Average numbers of expanded clones were greater in CD8+ T cells than in CD4+. Some patients without response likewise showed low normalized clonal expansion.

Measured with immunoSEQ multiplex PCR; TCRdb has only the in-frame clones, and not every one. In the table there are 75,000 to 95,000 clones, around 92% of which are singletons. Germline V lookup: CDR1 SGHDT, CDR2 YYEEEE. V was clipped by 2 bases and J by 3 bases, with 12 bases between them. This CDR3 region has 14 residues. On this clone itself: As yet, its antigen is unknown.

No patient had autoimmune disease or received systemic immunosuppression. The chain carries TRBV5-6 and TRBJ2-7, with a tentative D call TRBD1 (5 bases). The material was CD4+ or CD8+ T cells sorted from blood, obtained in a trial of the OX40 agonist ivuxolimab. This sequence originates from an adult with an advanced solid tumor such as melanoma, head and neck, liver or kidney cancer. The DNA for the CDR3 is TGTGCCAGCAGCTTTCTTGCCAGGGACTACGAGCAGTACTTC. Amino acid sequence: CASSFLARDYEQYF.